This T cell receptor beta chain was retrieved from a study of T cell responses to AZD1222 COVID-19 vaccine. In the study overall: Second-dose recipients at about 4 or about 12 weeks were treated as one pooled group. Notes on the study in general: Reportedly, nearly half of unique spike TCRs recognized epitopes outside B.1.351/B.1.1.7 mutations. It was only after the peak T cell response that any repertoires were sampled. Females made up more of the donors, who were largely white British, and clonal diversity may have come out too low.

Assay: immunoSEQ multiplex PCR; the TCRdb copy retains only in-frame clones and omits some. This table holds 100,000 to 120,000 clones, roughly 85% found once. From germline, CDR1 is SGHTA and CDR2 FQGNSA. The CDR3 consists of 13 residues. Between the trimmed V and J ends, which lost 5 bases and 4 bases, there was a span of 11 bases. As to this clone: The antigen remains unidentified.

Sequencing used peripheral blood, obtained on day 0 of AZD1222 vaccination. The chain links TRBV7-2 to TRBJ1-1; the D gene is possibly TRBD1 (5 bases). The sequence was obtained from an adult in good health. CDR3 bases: TGTGCCAGCAGCCTGACAGAGGGCACTGAAGCTTTCTTT. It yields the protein CASSLTEGTEAFF.